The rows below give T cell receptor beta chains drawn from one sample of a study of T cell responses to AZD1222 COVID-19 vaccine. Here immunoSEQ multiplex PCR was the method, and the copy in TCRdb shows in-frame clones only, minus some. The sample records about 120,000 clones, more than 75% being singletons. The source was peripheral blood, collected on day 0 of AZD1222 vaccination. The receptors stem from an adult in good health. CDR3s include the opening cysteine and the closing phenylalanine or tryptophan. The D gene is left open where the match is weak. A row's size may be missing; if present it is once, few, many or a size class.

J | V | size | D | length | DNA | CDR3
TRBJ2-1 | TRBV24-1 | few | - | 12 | TGTGCCACCAGGGGGCCCTACAATGAGCAGTTCTTC | CATRGPYNEQFF
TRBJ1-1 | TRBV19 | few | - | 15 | TGTGCCAGTAGTATGGGCCCAGGGCGGGGCACTGAAGCTTTCTTT | CASSMGPGRGTEAFF
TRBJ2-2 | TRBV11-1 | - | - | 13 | TGTGCCAGCAGCTACGTGAACACCGGGGAGCTGTTTTTT | CASSYVNTGELFF
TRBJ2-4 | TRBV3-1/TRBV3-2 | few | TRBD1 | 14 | TGTGCCAGCAGCCACAGACAGGGAAGAAACATTCAGTACTTC | CASSHRQGRNIQYF
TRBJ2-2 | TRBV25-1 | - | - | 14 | TGTGCCAGCAGAGGGGTAGGATACACCGGGGAGCTGTTTTTT | CASRGVGYTGELFF
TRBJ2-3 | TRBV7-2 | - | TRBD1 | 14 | TGTGCCAGCAGCTCACGACAGGGGGCAGATACGCAGTATTTT | CASSSRQGADTQYF
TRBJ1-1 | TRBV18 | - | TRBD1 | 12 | TGTGCCAGCTCAATCGACAGGGATGAAGCTTTCTTT | CASSIDRDEAFF
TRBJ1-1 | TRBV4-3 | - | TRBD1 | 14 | TGCGCCAGCAGCCAGGACAGGGGCCACACTGAAGCTTTCTTT | CASSQDRGHTEAFF
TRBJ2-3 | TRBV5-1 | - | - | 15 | TGCGCCAGCAGCTTGGGGCAGGTCAACACAGATACGCAGTATTTT | CASSLGQVNTDTQYF
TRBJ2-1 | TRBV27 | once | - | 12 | TGTGCCAGCAGTTTAACAGGGCTTGAGCAGTTCTTC | CASSLTGLEQFF
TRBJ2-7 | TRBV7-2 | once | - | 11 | TGTGCCAGCAGCTTAGCCCACGAGCAGTACTTC | CASSLAHEQYF
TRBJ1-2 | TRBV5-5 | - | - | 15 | TGTGCCAGCAGCTTGGCCCCACAGGGAACCTATGGCTACACCTTC | CASSLAPQGTYGYTF
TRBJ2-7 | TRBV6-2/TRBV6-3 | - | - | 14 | TGTGCCAGCAGTTATCTAGGGGAGAGGTACGAGCAGTACTTC | CASSYLGERYEQYF
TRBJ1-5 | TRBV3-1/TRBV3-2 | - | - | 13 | TGTGCCAGCAGCCAAGGCCCCCAAGGGCCCCAGCATTTT | CASSQGPQGPQHF
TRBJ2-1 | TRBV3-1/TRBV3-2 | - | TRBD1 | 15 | TGTGCCAGCAGCCAAGGGTACAGGGGCCACAATGAGCAGTTCTTC | CASSQGYRGHNEQFF
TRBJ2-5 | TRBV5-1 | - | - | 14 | TGCGCCAGCAGCTTGGGGGCAGCCTTGGAGACCCAGTACTTC | CASSLGAALETQYF
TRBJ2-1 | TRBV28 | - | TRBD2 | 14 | TGTGCCACAACGGGACTAGCTTCCTACAATGAGCAGTTCTTC | CATTGLASYNEQFF
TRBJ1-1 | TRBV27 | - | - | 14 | TGTGCCAGCAGTTCTTTCGGAGGGGGGACTGAAGCTTTCTTT | CASSSFGGGTEAFF
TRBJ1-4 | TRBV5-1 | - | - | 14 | TGCGCCAGCAGCTGGACGGGGGGCGATGAAAAACTGTTTTTT | CASSWTGGDEKLFF
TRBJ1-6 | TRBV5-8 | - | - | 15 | TGTGCCACCACAAAAGGACGGAGCCTTAATTCACCCCTCCACTTT | CATTKGRSLNSPLHF
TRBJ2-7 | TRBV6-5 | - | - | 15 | TGTGCCAGCAGTCCCGGCCGACAGAGCTCCTACGAGCAGTACTTC | CASSPGRQSSYEQYF
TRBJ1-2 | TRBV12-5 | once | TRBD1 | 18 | TGTGCTAGTGGTTTGGTACCCCCGGGACAGGGTTATGACTATGGCTACACCTTC | CASGLVPPGQGYDYGYTF
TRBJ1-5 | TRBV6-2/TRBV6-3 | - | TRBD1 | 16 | TGTGCCAGCAGCCGGACAGGGAGGGCCCTCAATCAGCCCCAGCATTTT | CASSRTGRALNQPQHF
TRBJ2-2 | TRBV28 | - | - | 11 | TGTGCCATTAGGAACACCGGGGAGCTGTTTTTT | CAIRNTGELFF
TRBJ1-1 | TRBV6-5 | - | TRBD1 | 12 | TGTGCCACTCGGACAGGAGCCACTGAAGCTTTCTTT | CATRTGATEAFF
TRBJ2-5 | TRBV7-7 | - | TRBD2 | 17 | TGTGCTAGCAGCTACGGACTAGCGGGAGGCGTGGGAGAGACCCAGTACTTC | CASSYGLAGGVGETQYF
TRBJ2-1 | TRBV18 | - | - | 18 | TGTGCCAGCTCACCACCGATTCGCGAGATATCCTCCTATTACGGGCAGTTCTTC | CASSPPIREISSYYGQFF
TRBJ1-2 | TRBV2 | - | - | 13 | TGTGCCAGCAGTGAGGGAGGGACGGCTGGCTACACCTTC | CASSEGGTAGYTF
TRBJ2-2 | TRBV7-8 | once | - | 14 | TGTGCCAGCAGGAGGTCCATGAACACCGGGGAGCTGTTTTTT | CASRRSMNTGELFF
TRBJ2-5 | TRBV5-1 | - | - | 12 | TGCGCCAGCGGGGAACTAGGAGAGACCCAGTACTTC | CASGELGETQYF
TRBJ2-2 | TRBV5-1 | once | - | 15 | TGCGCCAGCAGCTTGGGTAGCGGGAACACCGGGGAGCTGTTTTTT | CASSLGSGNTGELFF
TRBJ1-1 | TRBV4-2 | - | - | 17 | TGTGCCAGCAGCCAAATCCCAGCTCTAACGACGAACACTGAAGCTTTCTTT | CASSQIPALTTNTEAFF
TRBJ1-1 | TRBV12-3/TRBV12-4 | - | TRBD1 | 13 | TGTGCCAGCAGCCCTGCAGGGGGCTGGTTAGCTTTCTTT | CASSPAGGWLAFF